This T cell receptor beta chain was documented in a study of regulatory T cells in long-lasting Graves disease. Looking at the study overall: Persistence in Graves' disease required over 5 years of antithyroid drugs plus positive TSH receptor antibodies.

Indicated time point: persistent/refractory GD, antithyroid drugs over 5 years with positive TRAb. RNA isolated from PBMCs was used to make the TCR library. Concerning this clonotype itself: Its antigen remains unidentified.

Germline V gives CDR1 DFQATT, CDR2 SNEGSKA (reference sequence). This CDR3 has 13 residues. Between the trimmed V and J ends, which lost 1 base and 5 bases, there was a span of 12 bases. Study outcomes and limitations: Reduced TCR diversity was observed in persistent Graves' patients versus newly diagnosed patients. The number of shared public clonotypes was higher in persistent patients (about 3,000) than new patients (approximately 1,000). There was favoring of TRBV28, TRBJ1-2 and TRBJ2-5 in persistent disease.

CDR3 regions were amplified by Arm-PCR using iRepertoire HTBI primers to build TCR beta libraries. TCRdb itself ran the multiplex PCR reads through MiXCR, one entry per CDR3 protein. The repertoire holds 700,000 or so distinct CDR3 sequences, with 30% as singletons. The source of this sequence is a female donor with Graves disease. The rearrangement joins TRBV20-1 to TRBJ2-7, with D uncertain. The sequencing used peripheral blood mononuclear cells (PBMCs), collected when the disease was refractory, from a patient treated with antithyroid drugs. CDR3 nucleotides: TGCAGTGCTAGAGGGGCCAGCCCGGACGAGCAGTACTTC. Residues: CSARGASPDEQYF.